The subject of this entry is one T cell receptor (beta chain). Which antigen it targets is not known. The cohort comprised some 700 healthy bone marrow donors. All cohort members were sampled while nominally healthy, although unrecorded immune exposures were likely present. The donor was CMV seronegative and belonged to the group of over 350 seronegative cohort members. A peripheral blood sample was provided by each donor, and peripheral blood mononuclear cells were used for TCR beta sequencing. Genomic DNA was extracted from the blood cell samples with the Qiagen DNeasy Blood Extraction Kit. The sample comes from a study of cytomegalovirus exposure and HLA in healthy donors (TCRdb year 2017). General notes on the study: An earlier analysis of some 550 of the donors reported 250 to 300 Gb of sequence data and 120 million or so unique TCR beta sequences from around 200 million T cells. An early release that covered about 640 HLA-typed donors contained about 300 gigabases of sequencing data and around 80 million unique TCR sequences. Of the roughly 420 genotyped donors, 81% were placed in the genetic ancestry cluster associated with self-reported Caucasian donors. The study aimed to test whether signatures of past pathogen exposure could be identified by cataloging public T cell receptors. The study used immunosequencing to profile the T cell repertoires of 666 subjects and linked those repertoires to cytomegalovirus serostatus. Along with the roughly 610-subject first cohort, a separate validation cohort of roughly 110 different subjects was used. To predict cytomegalovirus infection status, the study combined high-throughput TCR immunosequencing, statistical association of individual TCRs with disease status, and machine learning. To study patterns of TCR occurrence, a later analysis re-analyzed previously published TCR beta repertoires from around 700 donors and added high-resolution HLA genotyping. Rather than using new phenotypic data, the later analysis identified candidate immune exposures from TCR beta sequences and from how often those sequences occurred across donors. In an earlier analysis of roughly 540 of the donors, high-throughput TCR beta sequencing was used to judge whether each TCR beta V gene segment behaved as functional or pseudogenic. Donor age, sex, ethnicity and CMV serostatus were compiled together with the repertoire data. A later genetic analysis took genome-wide SNP genotypes for 398 of the 666 donors and used that subset as a discovery cohort. Every discovery cohort repertoire had been produced on one sequencing platform. Class I and class II HLA loci were covered by the typing at four-digit resolution. Typing coverage differed by locus: A, B, C, DRB1 and DQB1 were typed in roughly 620-640 donors, DQA1 in about 500, DPA1 in some 600, and DPB1 in about 450. Five DR-DQ haplotypes were handled as single units for association and clustering, since linkage in the cohort was strong. Among some 400 genotyped donors of the cohort, an average of around 240,000 unique TCR beta nucleotide sequences were sequenced per donor, about a sixth of them non-productive.

V and J are truncated by 4 bases and 1 base respectively, leaving an intervening sequence of 8 bases. Sequences SGHRS (CDR1) and YFSETQ (CDR2) are obtained from the germline V gene. The CDR3 numbers 13 residues from cysteine through phenylalanine. The sequence is cut down to CDR3 DNA, 39 bases in frame from base 1. Libraries came from the immunoSEQ multiplex PCR assay. For the multiplex PCR, a mixture combining 60 forward primers for TCR Vbeta segments and 13 reverse primers for TCR Jbeta segments was used. A multiplex PCR assay on genomic DNA amplified the CDR3 region of rearranged TCR beta genes. The Illumina HiSeq System was used to sequence the amplified TCR beta libraries as 87-base-pair reads. As for the authors' bioinformatics: A later analysis counted tens of millions of unique TCR beta chains across the 550 to 700 repertoires, and approximately 11 million of these chains were shared by at least two donors. Raw reads were error-corrected and collapsed into unique sequences with a nearest-neighbor algorithm that merged closely related sequences to remove PCR and sequencing errors. CDR3 sequences were aligned to IMGT reference sequences to assign V, D and J gene segments. For a sequence to be retained, a match of at least six nucleotides to both a V gene segment and a J gene segment was required. Rearrangements were classified as productive when the CDR3 lacked stop codons and remained in frame with V and J, and all other rearrangements were classified as non-productive. Following IMGT convention, CDR3 was defined as the stretch from the second conserved V-encoded cysteine to the conserved J-encoded phenylalanine. The earlier analysis of about 530 of the donors excluded any sequence lacking an unambiguous match to a single V gene segment. An earlier analysis of several hundred of the donors classified V segments as functional when productive rearrangements were above 56.7% and as segregating when the standard deviation between donors was above 5%. A statistical classification framework was built for diagnosing cytomegalovirus status from the catalog of TCR beta chain sequences. In a later analysis, TCR nucleotide sequences were compared against IMGT/GENE-DB human TR gene sequences so that V and J genes could be assigned. Using the TCRdist pipeline, a later analysis assigned CDR3 sequences along with most-parsimonious VDJ recombination scenarios. A later analysis defined each TCR beta chain by its CDR3 amino acid sequence plus V-gene family, and excluded reads lacking a unique V-gene family. A later analysis removed 500 to 600 highly shared, low-generation-probability nucleotide sequences to deal with suspected cross-contamination and a sequencing artifact. For each public chain, a later analysis derived a clonal expansion index from normalized ranks of inferred template counts within each repertoire. Generation probabilities in a later analysis came from a VDJ recombination model fitted to out-of-frame rearrangements, and those results were checked against IGoR. A later analysis scored TCR-TCR, TCR-HLA and TCR-CMV co-occurrence with hypergeometric tests, applying a repertoire-size bias correction to TCR pairs. To estimate false discovery rates, a later analysis permuted the HLA or CMV assignments 20 times. In a later analysis, co-occurring TCRs were grouped using DBSCAN, with TCRdist sequence similarity added in when clustering inside HLA-allele-positive subsets. For co-occurrence clustering, repertoires with fewer than 30,000 or more than 120,000 public chains were excluded, along with roughly 5 repertoires with anomalous nucleotide sharing. This is the immuneACCESS table as TCRdb keeps it, with only in-frame sequences that have V and J called. A part of the clones is gone; compared with another copy, unresolved V genes explain less than half, and the rest is unexplained. The V and J calls and the clone size are those of that table, but D and trimming were determined from the DNA. The table of this sample itemizes 95,000 to 150,000 clones. Approximately 1% of the sample is taken by the ten largest.

What the research found in general, with its limitations: Only TCR beta chains were sequenced in this cohort, and the absence of alpha or paired-chain data limited detectable features. Specific HLA alleles were associated with around 18,000 TCR beta sequences at a false discovery rate of 0.05 in a later analysis. In both the original and validation cohorts, the classifier was reported to diagnose cytomegalovirus status with high specificity and sensitivity. Roughly uniform sequencing depth across donors was assumed in presence/absence analyses, although this assumption may not hold. In a later genetic analysis, a missense DCLRE1C variant was associated with V-gene and J-gene trimming of TCR beta chains, and the association was replicated in an independent cohort. In a later genetic analysis, fewer N-insertions in productive TCRs were reported among donors in an Asian-associated ancestry cluster than the roughly 700-donor mean. Several of the top co-occurrence clusters appeared to be linked to parvovirus B19, influenza, CMV and Epstein-Barr virus, according to a later analysis. Compared with equally common non-associated chains, HLA-associated TCR beta chains in a later analysis were more clonally expanded and had lower generation probabilities. Most CMV-associated TCR beta chains appeared to be HLA-restricted in a later analysis, and the HLA associations seemed to be driven largely by CMV exposure. Linkage disequilibrium might explain the correlated functional status among segregating V segments, but an unknown experimental factor could not be excluded. In an earlier analysis of some 540 of the donors, most TCR beta V segments appeared in productive rearrangements about 87% or about 30% of the time, broadly matching IMGT annotations. Three of the identified cytomegalovirus-associated TCR beta chains were confirmed in vitro to be specific for cytomegalovirus antigens. The study gave a list of 150 to 200 TCR beta chains associated with cytomegalovirus. A further reported finding was that TCR beta sequences accurately predicted the HLA-A and HLA-B alleles for most subjects in the first cohort. When HLA alleles, especially DR and DQ, strongly co-occurred, attributing TCR associations to individual alleles was difficult. Some IMGT-functional V segments, including TRBV6-2 and TRBV6-3, could not be distinguished by the 87-base-pair reads and were therefore excluded. Because HLA typing was missing for some donors at each locus, association tests included only the typed subset. Over 15 rarely observed V segments, including chromosome 9 orphons, were excluded from the earlier analysis of several hundred of the donors because counts were too low. According to a later analysis, TCR association rates differed among HLA loci, with DRB1 alleles showing the most associated TCRs and HLA-C alleles showing the fewest. Immune exposure information for the cohort was limited to CMV serostatus. The authors suggested that the approach could potentially be extended to other disease states and immunological phenotypes. A cluster of highly shared sequence variants was judged likely to represent a technical artifact of the sequencing pipeline. Across donors, most TCR sequences were observed very rarely, whereas some public TCRs were present in many individuals.

This receptor was identified in a man between 18 and 35 years old in good health and CMV-seronegative. The sequencing input was PBMCs. The chain uses TRBV5-1 and TRBJ1-1, with TRBD1 tentatively as D gene (5 bases match). The encoded CDR3 is CASSAGRNTEAFF. The nucleotides are TGCGCCAGCAGCGCGGGACGGAACACTGAAGCTTTCTTT.